This TCR beta chain was recovered during a study of sequential checkpoint blockade in melanoma. Study details: Both treatment sequences were followed by maintenance nivolumab. Twenty-two patients had matched tumor biopsies before treatment and at week 13 after nivolumab or ipilimumab alone. Overall study results and limits: Mutational load did not correlate with tumor T-cell fraction or clonality.

This CDR3 is built from 15 residues. Trimming stripped 2 bases from V and 3 bases from J, with 13 bases between. Germline V gene lookup returns CDR1 MNHGY and CDR2 SAAAGT. The repertoire was sequenced with immunoSEQ multiplex PCR; TCRdb's copy has only in-frame clones and lacks some. This table holds 10,000 to 15,000 clones, approximately 27% found once. This clone was seen at least ten times. Its specificity is unknown. The treatment: randomized to nivolumab then ipilimumab (arm A) or the reverse (arm B). Sequenced material: tumor tissue (inferred from file names), taken from a patient given nivolumab and ipilimumab in sequence. The chain joins TRBV6-8 to TRBJ2-5; a possible D gene is TRBD1 (7 bases). The source is a human donor with melanoma. Here the CDR3 reads CASSYTGRGEETQYF. CDR3 bases: TGTGCCAGCAGTTACACGGGCAGGGGGGAAGAGACCCAGTACTTC.